Shown below are 7 T cell receptor beta chains from a single sample sequenced in a study of blood T cell repertoires in COVID-19. Sequencing was performed with immunoSEQ multiplex PCR; in TCRdb, only in-frame clones are kept and a portion is missing. This table holds about 240,000 clones, roughly four fifths found once. Input material: peripheral blood. The origin of the receptors is a man aged 50 to 60 with acute or convalescent COVID-19.

This chain links TRBV5-1 with TRBJ2-2, with 7 bases aligning to TRBD1. Germline V CDR1 and CDR2: SGHRS, YFSETQ. V shed 4 bases, J shed 5 bases, and the junction held 5 bases outside the gene matches. This CDR3 is built from 14 residues. In DNA, the CDR3 is TGCGCCAGCAGCGACCAGACAGGGACCGGGGAGCTGTTTTTT. Its protein product is CASSDQTGTGELFF.

This clone was counted only a few times. The V and J genes are TRBV9 and TRBJ2-7, with 7 positions matching TRBD1. This CDR3 is 12 amino acids long. V lost 3 bases to trimming and J lost 5 bases; unmatched junction nucleotides: 2. Germline V lookup: CDR1 SGDLS, CDR2 YYNGEE. The CDR3 protein is CASSETGDEQYF. The DNA of the CDR3 is TGTGCCAGCAGCGAAACAGGGGACGAGCAGTACTTC.

In its sample, this clone was seen a few times. The rearrangement links TRBV24-1 to TRBJ1-2; 9 nucleotides line up with TRBD1. The CDR3 runs 15 residues. With 5 bases clipped from V and 8 bases from J, the junction kept 11 bases outside the gene matches. CDR1 and CDR2 from the germline V gene are KGHDR and SFDVKD. Written as DNA, the CDR3 is TGTGCCACCAGTGGTCCTAGGACAGGGGTTACCGGCTACACCTTC. Translating gives CATSGPRTGVTGYTF.

This chain uses TRBV9 with TRBJ2-3; 7 nucleotides agree with TRBD1. Germline loops: CDR1 SGDLS, CDR2 YYNGEE. V lost 4 bases, J lost 2 bases, and 7 bases stayed unmatched. This CDR3 spans 15 amino acids. The CDR3 loop reads CASSSRQGPTDTQYF. CDR3 nucleotides: TGTGCCAGCAGCTCTCGACAGGGACCCACAGATACGCAGTATTTT.

The V call is TRBV4-2, the J call TRBJ2-1; D is unclear. There are 16 residues in the CDR3. The V gene lost 0 bases and the J gene lost 0 bases, with 9 bases spanning the gap. CDR1 is LGHNA and CDR2 is YNFKEQ in the germline V gene. The chain's CDR3 is CASSQDPFSSYNEQFF. CDR3 nucleotides: TGTGCCAGCAGCCAAGATCCGTTTAGCTCCTACAATGAGCAGTTCTTC.

This clone has just one count. The V gene is TRBV5-4, the J gene TRBJ1-4; tentatively, D is TRBD1 (5 bases). Trimming pared 3 bases from V and 3 bases from J, leaving 15 bases between. This CDR3 is 16 amino acids long. In germline, CDR1 is SGHNT, CDR2 YYREEE (reference sequence). For the CDR3, the DNA is TGTGCCAGCAGCTCTCGGGGGGGTTCGGCTAATGAAAAACTGTTTTTT. This codes for CASSSRGGSANEKLFF.

CDR3 nucleotide sequence: TGTGCCACCAGTGATCCCGGTCGGGGCCAAGAGACCCAGTACTTC. Translated: CATSDPGRGQETQYF. The genes are TRBV24-1 and TRBJ2-5; D possibly corresponds to TRBD2 (5 bases). The CDR3 runs 15 residues. Per the germline V gene, CDR1 is KGHDR and CDR2 is SFDVKD. The V gene lost 3 bases and the J gene lost 1 base, with 11 bases spanning the gap.